These T cell receptor beta chains were read from a single sample in a study of CD8 T cells in Susac syndrome. One entry per CDR3 protein results from TCRdb running MiXCR on the immunoSEQ multiplex PCR reads. Among approximately 74,000 distinct CDR3 sequences listed, under 95% were seen once. The sample comprised CD4+ T cells from PBMCs. These receptors were taken from a human donor with Susac syndrome. Both conserved end residues are part of each CDR3. Each record gives: D gene, V gene, CDR3 length, clone size, J gene, CDR3 DNA, CDR3 protein. The D gene is left open where the match is weak. Expanded clones get a size class; other rows say once, few or many, or leave the size out.

d_gene: .
v_gene: TRBV14
len: 15
abundance: .
j_gene: TRBJ1-2
CDR3nt: TGTGCCAGCAGCCCTCTGGCGGGTTTGGACTATGGCTACACCTTC
CDR3aa: CASSPLAGLDYGYTF

d_gene: .
v_gene: TRBV6-5
len: 14
abundance: once
j_gene: TRBJ2-2
CDR3nt: TGTGCCAGCAAAAAACGACGAAACACCGGGGAGCTGTTTTTT
CDR3aa: CASKKRRNTGELFF

d_gene: .
v_gene: TRBV30
len: 17
abundance: .
j_gene: TRBJ2-2
CDR3nt: TGTGCCTGGAGTCCTATCAAGTCAGGGAGTTCTGCCGGGGAGCTGTTTTTT
CDR3aa: CAWSPIKSGSSAGELFF

d_gene: .
v_gene: TRBV3-1
len: 15
abundance: .
j_gene: TRBJ2-7
CDR3nt: TGTGCCAGCAGCCTGGGCCGGGCAGGGGTAGACGAGCAGTACTTC
CDR3aa: CASSLGRAGVDEQYF

d_gene: TRBD1
v_gene: TRBV5-1
len: 16
abundance: few
j_gene: TRBJ1-6
CDR3nt: TGCGCCAGCAGCTTGGAATTGGGACAGAATAATTCACCCCTCCACTTT
CDR3aa: CASSLELGQNNSPLHF

d_gene: TRBD1
v_gene: TRBV19
len: 17
abundance: once
j_gene: TRBJ2-1
CDR3nt: TGTGCCAGTAGTACCCCACCGGGACAGGGCCGCTACAATGAGCAGTTCTTC
CDR3aa: CASSTPPGQGRYNEQFF

d_gene: .
v_gene: TRBV6-5
len: 14
abundance: .
j_gene: TRBJ2-1
CDR3nt: TGTGCCAGCAGTCCTAGGACAGGAGGGCATGAGCAGTTCTTC
CDR3aa: CASSPRTGGHEQFF

d_gene: .
v_gene: TRBV20-1
len: 19
abundance: .
j_gene: TRBJ1-5
CDR3nt: TGCAGTGCTAGAGATAGTCACGACAGTCGAAGATATAGCAATCAGCCCCAGCATTTT
CDR3aa: CSARDSHDSRRYSNQPQHF

d_gene: .
v_gene: TRBV6-5
len: 14
abundance: .
j_gene: TRBJ2-3
CDR3nt: TGTGCCAGCAGCAAGAAACCTAGCACAGATACGCAGTATTTT
CDR3aa: CASSKKPSTDTQYF

d_gene: .
v_gene: TRBV5-6
len: 14
abundance: .
j_gene: TRBJ2-1
CDR3nt: TGTGCCAGCAGCTTGGTCCAGGGTTACAATGAGCAGTTCTTC
CDR3aa: CASSLVQGYNEQFF

d_gene: TRBD1
v_gene: TRBV5-4
len: 13
abundance: .
j_gene: TRBJ2-7
CDR3nt: TGTGCCAGCAGCCATGGACAGGTCTACGAGCAGTACTTC
CDR3aa: CASSHGQVYEQYF

d_gene: .
v_gene: TRBV6-5
len: 15
abundance: once
j_gene: TRBJ1-5
CDR3nt: TGTGCCAGCAGTTACTCAGATGTTGGCAATCAGCCCCAGCATTTT
CDR3aa: CASSYSDVGNQPQHF

d_gene: .
v_gene: TRBV12-3/TRBV12-4
len: 13
abundance: .
j_gene: TRBJ1-2
CDR3nt: TGTGCCAGCAGCCCGACGGCGGGGGCTGGCTACACCTTC
CDR3aa: CASSPTAGAGYTF

d_gene: .
v_gene: TRBV5-8
len: 16
abundance: .
j_gene: TRBJ2-7
CDR3nt: TGTGCCAGCAGCTTGGCCAGGGGGAGGGGTCGGTACGAGCAGTACTTC
CDR3aa: CASSLARGRGRYEQYF

d_gene: .
v_gene: TRBV7-9
len: 15
abundance: once
j_gene: TRBJ2-1
CDR3nt: TGTGCCAGCAGCTTAACCCTTGGACAGTACAATGAGCAGTTCTTC
CDR3aa: CASSLTLGQYNEQFF

d_gene: .
v_gene: TRBV12-3/TRBV12-4
len: 12
abundance: .
j_gene: TRBJ2-5
CDR3nt: TGTGCCAGCAGGCCGGCGTTGGGGACCCAGTACTTC
CDR3aa: CASRPALGTQYF

d_gene: .
v_gene: TRBV12-3/TRBV12-4
len: 15
abundance: .
j_gene: TRBJ2-7
CDR3nt: TGTGCCAGCAGTTTAAGAGGGGGAAGTTCCTACGAGCAGTACTTC
CDR3aa: CASSLRGGSSYEQYF

d_gene: .
v_gene: TRBV18
len: 15
abundance: .
j_gene: TRBJ2-7
CDR3nt: TGTGCCAGCTCACCACCGTCGGCAGGCACCTACGAGCAGTACTTC
CDR3aa: CASSPPSAGTYEQYF

d_gene: TRBD2
v_gene: TRBV4-2
len: 16
abundance: .
j_gene: TRBJ2-1
CDR3nt: TGTGCCAGCAGCCCGAGGAGCACTAGCGGTACTAATGAGCAGTTCTTC
CDR3aa: CASSPRSTSGTNEQFF

d_gene: TRBD2
v_gene: TRBV2
len: 16
abundance: .
j_gene: TRBJ2-2
CDR3nt: TGTGCCAGCAGTGACGGGATCGGCGGGAGCACCGGGGAGCTGTTTTTT
CDR3aa: CASSDGIGGSTGELFF

d_gene: TRBD1
v_gene: TRBV29-1
len: 15
abundance: .
j_gene: TRBJ2-1
CDR3nt: TGCAGCGTTGAGGGGGGGACAGGGGGGAGGAACGAGCAGTTCTTC
CDR3aa: CSVEGGTGGRNEQFF

d_gene: .
v_gene: TRBV18
len: 14
abundance: .
j_gene: TRBJ1-1
CDR3nt: TGTGCCAGCTCACCAGGAGGGTACGGCACTGAAGCTTTCTTT
CDR3aa: CASSPGGYGTEAFF

d_gene: TRBD1
v_gene: TRBV6-6
len: 13
abundance: once
j_gene: TRBJ1-2
CDR3nt: TGTGCCAGCAGTTATTTACAGGGGCTTGGCTACACCTTC
CDR3aa: CASSYLQGLGYTF

d_gene: .
v_gene: TRBV5-1
len: 14
abundance: .
j_gene: TRBJ2-7
CDR3nt: TGCGCCAGCAGCTTGGGACAAATCTCCTACGAGCAGTACTTC
CDR3aa: CASSLGQISYEQYF

d_gene: .
v_gene: TRBV12-5
len: 15
abundance: .
j_gene: TRBJ2-7
CDR3nt: TGTGCTAGTGGTTTGTCGGGGCAGGGATACGGCGAGCAGTACTTC
CDR3aa: CASGLSGQGYGEQYF

d_gene: .
v_gene: TRBV5-1
len: 8
abundance: .
j_gene: TRBJ2-7
CDR3nt: TGCGCCACCCCGGGGCAGTACTTC
CDR3aa: CATPGQYF

d_gene: .
v_gene: TRBV19
len: 16
abundance: .
j_gene: TRBJ2-5
CDR3nt: TGTGCCAGTAGCCAAAACCCGAGACTAGTGGAAGAGACCCAGTACTTC
CDR3aa: CASSQNPRLVEETQYF